This TCR beta chain stems from a study of neurological immune-mediated disorders. TCRdb itself ran the 5' RACE reads through MiXCR, one entry per CDR3 protein. The data show more than 45,000 distinct CDR3 sequences, more than 4% seen once. Whole-study results and caveats: Among 34 multiple sclerosis patients, 18 had repertoires that phylogenetic grouping placed in one related-CDR3 cluster, a possible signature.

A remark on this clonotype: Its matching antigen is unknown.

The origin of this receptor is a man aged 50 or older with multiple sclerosis. The specimen was PBMCs.

CDR3 in DNA: TGCAGCGCCCCCGGGACAAGCTACAATGAGCAGTTCTTC. Translated: CSAPGTSYNEQFF. The chain uses TRBV29-1 and TRBJ2-1; D perhaps matches TRBD1 (6 bases). Trimming took 7 bases from V and 3 from J, leaving 13 bases between them. Germline CDR1 SQVTM, CDR2 ANQGSEA. The CDR3 runs 13 residues.